This is a list of T cell receptor beta chains from one sample in a study of early T cells in non-severe SARS-CoV-2 infection. TCRdb fed the 5' RACE reads into MiXCR, producing one record per CDR3 protein. Here the sample spans around 25,000 distinct CDR3 sequences, around 3% being singletons. Sequenced: whole blood. These receptor sequences come from an adult who was a healthcare worker with PCR-confirmed SARS-CoV-2 infection or an uninfected control (not recorded which). Both conserved end residues are part of each CDR3. D genes are given only for firm matches. Expanded clones are given a class, and other clones once, few, many or no size at all.

j_call clone_size d_call v_call cdr3_nt cdr3_aa
TRBJ2-2 . . TRBV12-3/TRBV12-4 TGTGCCAGCACCCTAGTCGGGGAGCTGTTTTTT CASTLVGELFF
TRBJ1-5 many . TRBV19 TGTGCCAGTAGTATTGAGGGGAGCGTTCCCCTAAATCAGCCCCAGCATTTT CASSIEGSVPLNQPQHF
TRBJ2-4 few . TRBV5-6 TGTGCCAGCAGCTCCGATCCAAACATTCAGTACTTC CASSSDPNIQYF
TRBJ2-5 many TRBD1 TRBV5-1 TGCGCCAGCAGCCTCCGCGGGACAGGGGGCTTAGAGGAGACCCAGTACTTC CASSLRGTGGLEETQYF
TRBJ1-1 . . TRBV5-4 TGTGCCAGCAGCTTCTCTTTCGGGAACACTGAAGCTTTCTTT CASSFSFGNTEAFF
TRBJ1-5 many . TRBV14 TGTGCCAGCAGCCCGGGACCCTTAAGTGATCAGCCCCAGCATTTT CASSPGPLSDQPQHF
TRBJ2-3 . . TRBV30 TGTGCCTGGAGTACCGGAGGGGCAGATACGCAGTATTTT CAWSTGGADTQYF
TRBJ2-3 many TRBD2 TRBV12-3/TRBV12-4 TGTGCCAGCAGTTTTTGGGGGGGGGTAGTTACGCAGTATTTT CASSFWGGVVTQYF
TRBJ1-1 many TRBD1 TRBV29-1 TGCAGCGTTGAGGGGGGACAGGGGTACACTGAAGCTTTCTTT CSVEGGQGYTEAFF
TRBJ2-5 many . TRBV20-1 TGCAGTGCTAGGTTAGGAGGAAGCCAAGAGACCCAGTACTTC CSARLGGSQETQYF
TRBJ1-1 few . TRBV10-3 TGTGCCATCGCCCGGACTGAGAACACTGAAGCTTTCTTT CAIARTENTEAFF
TRBJ2-5 many TRBD2 TRBV10-3 TGTGCCATCAGTGACCCACTGGCCGGGACTAGCGGCCAAGAGACCCAGTACTTC CAISDPLAGTSGQETQYF
TRBJ1-5 many . TRBV30 TGTGCCTGGACACGGGAATCTAATCAGCCCCAGCATTTT CAWTRESNQPQHF
TRBJ1-6 medium-sized TRBD1 TRBV20-1 TGCAGTGCTAAAACGGACAGGGGCTATAATTCACCCCTCCACTTT CSAKTDRGYNSPLHF
TRBJ1-1 many . TRBV2 TGTGCCAGCAGTGCTGGGAACACTGAAGCTTTCTTT CASSAGNTEAFF
TRBJ2-2 many . TRBV6-1 TGTGCCAGCAGTGAAGCACGGGGAAGGGACACCGGGGAGCTGTTTTTT CASSEARGRDTGELFF
TRBJ2-2 many . TRBV20-1 TGCAGTGCCCGGCGTTTGGGCCTAAACACCGGGGAGCTGTTTTTT CSARRLGLNTGELFF
TRBJ2-1 many . TRBV20-1 TGCAGTGCTAGAAAAGACGCAAATGAGCAGTTCTTC CSARKDANEQFF
TRBJ2-2 . TRBD1 TRBV6-1 TGTGCCAGCAGTGAAGCGGAGACAGGGATTGACACCGGGGAGCTGTTTTTT CASSEAETGIDTGELFF
TRBJ2-1 many . TRBV7-9 TGTGCCAGCAGCTTAGCGCTACGCAGTGGGAATGAGCAGTTCTTC CASSLALRSGNEQFF
TRBJ2-2 many . TRBV2 TGTGCCAGCAGAGTTAAGGGCGACACCGGGGAGCTGTTTTTT CASRVKGDTGELFF
TRBJ2-2 few . TRBV7-2 . CASRTLGGAPGSCFF
TRBJ1-1 many TRBD1 TRBV30 TGTGCCTGGAGGACCCTACAGGGGGCTCACACTGAAGCTTTCTTT CAWRTLQGAHTEAFF
TRBJ2-2 many . TRBV7-2 TGTGCCAGCAGCCGGCCGGGGGCTGGGTCCGGGGAGCTGTTTTTT CASSRPGAGSGELFF
TRBJ2-4 few TRBD1 TRBV7-9 TGTGCCAGCAGCCCGCGGACAGGGCCAGGGGACATTCAGTACTTC CASSPRTGPGDIQYF